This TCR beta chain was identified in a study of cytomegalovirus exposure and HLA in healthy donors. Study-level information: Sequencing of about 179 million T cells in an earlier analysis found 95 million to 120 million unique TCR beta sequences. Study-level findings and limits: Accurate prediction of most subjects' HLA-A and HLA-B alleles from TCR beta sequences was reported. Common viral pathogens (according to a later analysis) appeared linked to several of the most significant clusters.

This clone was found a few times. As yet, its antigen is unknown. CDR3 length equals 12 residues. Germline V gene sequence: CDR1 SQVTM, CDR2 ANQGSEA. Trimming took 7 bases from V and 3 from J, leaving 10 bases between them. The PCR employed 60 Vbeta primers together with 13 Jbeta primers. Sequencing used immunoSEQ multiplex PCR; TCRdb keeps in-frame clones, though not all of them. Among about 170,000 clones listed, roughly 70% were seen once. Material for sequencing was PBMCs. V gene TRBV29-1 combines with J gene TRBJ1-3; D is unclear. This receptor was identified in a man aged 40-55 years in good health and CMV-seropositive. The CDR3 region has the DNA TGCAGCGCTCGGGATGGTGGAAACACCATATATTTT. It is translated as CSARDGGNTIYF. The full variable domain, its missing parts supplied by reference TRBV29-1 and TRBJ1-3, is SAVISQKPSRDICQRGTSLTIQCQVDSQVTMMFWYRQQPGQSLTLIATANQGSEATYESGFVIDKFPISRPNLTFSTLTVSNMSPEDSSIYLCSARDGGNTIYFGEGSWLTVV.